The clone carrying this T cell receptor (beta chain) was detected only a few times. Its antigen is still unknown. These data belong to a study of vaccination effects on CD4 cells after COVID-19. The wider study: Two-dose BNT162b2 or mRNA-1273 vaccination was given to participants. Study-wide findings and caveats: Healthy vaccinees showed cross-reactivity with common cold coronaviruses in only 1 of 255 vaccine-induced clones.

Sequenced by immunoSEQ multiplex PCR; TCRdb stores in-frame clones only, minus some. The sample contains 67,000 or so clones, around three quarters of which appear only once. Sequencing followed a ViraFEST assay step that expanded antigen-specific CD4+ T cells with viral peptide pools. Isolation of CD4+ T cells took place after about nine days of culture. Vaccine recipients, nucleocapsid antibody negative, had no prior SARS-CoV-2 infection. The source of this sequence is a human donor who received a COVID-19 vaccine. The sample here was CD4+ T cells from PBMCs cultured with HCoV-OC43 spike peptides, taken before COVID-19 vaccination. Subset noted: HCoV-OC43 spike overlapping peptide pool stimulation.

In nucleotides, the CDR3 is TGTGCCAGCAGCTCGCAGACGGTGAGCTCTGGAAACACCATATATTTT. Its translation is CASSSQTVSSGNTIYF. The chain uses TRBV5-4 and TRBJ1-3; D is unclear. This CDR3 has 16 amino acids. Trimming took off 3 bases at V and 0 bases at J, with 13 bases between the two ends. Germline values: CDR1 SGHNT, CDR2 YYREEE (reference sequence).